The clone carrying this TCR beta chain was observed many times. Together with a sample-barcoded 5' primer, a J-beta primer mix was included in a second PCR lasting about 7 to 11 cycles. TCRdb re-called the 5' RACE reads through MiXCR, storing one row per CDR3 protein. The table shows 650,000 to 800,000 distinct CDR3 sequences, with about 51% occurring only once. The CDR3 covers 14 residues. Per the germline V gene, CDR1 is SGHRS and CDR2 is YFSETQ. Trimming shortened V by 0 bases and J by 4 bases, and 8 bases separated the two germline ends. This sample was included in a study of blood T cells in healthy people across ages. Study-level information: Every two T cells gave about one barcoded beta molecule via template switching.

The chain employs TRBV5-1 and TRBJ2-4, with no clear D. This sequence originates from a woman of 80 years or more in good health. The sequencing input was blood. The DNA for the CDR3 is TGCGCCAGCAGCTTGGGGGCCCCAAAAAACATTCAGTACTTC. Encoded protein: CASSLGAPKNIQYF.